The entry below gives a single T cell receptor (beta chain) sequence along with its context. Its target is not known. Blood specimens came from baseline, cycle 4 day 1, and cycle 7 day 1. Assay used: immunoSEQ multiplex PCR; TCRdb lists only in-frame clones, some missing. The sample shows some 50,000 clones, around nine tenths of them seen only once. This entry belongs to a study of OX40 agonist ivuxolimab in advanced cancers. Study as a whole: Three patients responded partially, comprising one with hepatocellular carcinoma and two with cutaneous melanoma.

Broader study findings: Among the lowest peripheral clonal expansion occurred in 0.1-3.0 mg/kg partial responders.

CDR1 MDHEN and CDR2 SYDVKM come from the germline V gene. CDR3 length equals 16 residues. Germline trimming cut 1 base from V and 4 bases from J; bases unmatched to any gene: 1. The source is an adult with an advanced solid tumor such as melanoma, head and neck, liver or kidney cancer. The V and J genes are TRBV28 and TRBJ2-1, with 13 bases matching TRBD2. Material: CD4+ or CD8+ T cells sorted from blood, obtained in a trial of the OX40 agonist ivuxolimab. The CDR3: CASSLSGLAGYNEQFF. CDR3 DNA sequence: TGTGCCAGCAGTTTATCGGGACTAGCGGGATACAATGAGCAGTTCTTC.